The entry below gives a single T cell receptor (beta chain) sequence along with its context. This CDR3 comprises 16 residues. Unmatched junction bases numbered 9, after V lost 4 bases and J lost 0 bases. Germline V gives CDR1 DFQATT, CDR2 SNEGSKA (reference sequence). These data originate in a study of CD8 T cells in Susac syndrome. Study summary: Active disease was present in about six of the sequenced Susac syndrome patients, and remission in under 10. Patients with Susac syndrome were therapy-naive, on corticosteroids, or on intravenous immunoglobulin alone at blood draw.

cDNA came from around 0.5 to 1 ug RNA primed by random hexamers. TCRdb re-analysed the immunoSEQ multiplex PCR reads in MiXCR, keeping a single row per CDR3 protein. The sample has fewer than 85,000 distinct CDR3 sequences, less than 95% seen once. The TCR was taken from a human donor with Susac syndrome. Input material: CD8+ T cells from PBMCs. The J gene is TRBJ2-1, the V gene TRBV20-1; TRBD2 aligns across 7 bases. The CDR3 here is CSATSGLISSYNEQFF. As DNA, the CDR3 is TGCAGTGCTACTAGCGGTTTAATAAGCTCCTACAATGAGCAGTTCTTC.